The subject of this entry is one TCR beta chain. With 60 Vbeta and 13 Jbeta primers, the PCR was carried out. This table comes from immunoSEQ multiplex PCR, and its TCRdb copy is limited to in-frame clones, with some not included. The sample records 140,000 or so clones, 75% to 90% being singletons. The sample originates from a study of cytomegalovirus exposure and HLA in healthy donors. Study summary: Inside one of the first data releases sat around 77 million unique TCRs taken from HLA-typed donors.

V lost 10 bases and J lost 7; bases outside the gene matches: 16. CDR1 is MGHDK, CDR2 SYGVNS, per germline. The CDR3 runs to 15 residues. The chain recombines TRBV25-1 with TRBJ2-1; TRBD2 matches 7 bases. Material: PBMCs. The sequence was obtained from a female donor in good health and CMV-seronegative. DNA for the CDR3: TGTGCCACCACCCCGGGCCTAGCGGCTACGAATGAGCAGTTCTTC. It is translated as CATTPGLAATNEQFF. Variable domain in full (rest from reference TRBV25-1 and TRBJ2-1): EADIYQTPRYLVIGTGKKITLECSQTMGHDKMYWYQQDPGMELHLIHYSYGVNSTEKGDLSSESTVSRIRTEHFPLTLESARPSHTSQYLCATTPGLAATNEQFFGPGTRLTVL.